This T cell receptor beta chain was sequenced for a study of Ad26.COV2.S vaccination and SARS-CoV-2 variants (dated by TCRdb to the early 2020s). Study-wide context: Vaccine-arm donors were drawn from COV1001, a multicentre, randomized, double-blind, placebo-controlled phase I-IIa trial of Ad26.COV2.S in healthy adults. Ad26.COV2.S was given intramuscularly at 5x10^10 or 1x10^11 viral particles, as a single shot or as two shots 56 days apart. Sequencing of the TCRbeta repertoire served to evaluate the specificity and breadth of SARS-CoV-2-reactive T cell receptors following Ad26.COV2.S vaccination. A total of about 30 samples were included in the TCR-sequenced set, comprising around 19 Ad26.COV2.S vaccine recipients, 5 placebo recipients and 8 SARS-CoV-2 convalescent individuals. Trial participants were randomized into five groups of five, in which low-dose or high-dose Ad26.COV2.S was given once or twice, or placebo was given on both occasions. Throughout the experiments and outcome assessment, investigators stayed blinded to trial group allocation.

With respect to this clone: Its antigen is unknown. No much larger clone is present one base from it, and per-base qualities are unavailable.

Broad study findings and their caveats: The study lacked the statistical power to compare responses across vaccine doses or regimens. After vaccination, spike-specific CD8+ and CD4+ T cell responses were reported to show substantial breadth. Ad26.COV2.S recipients had higher spike-specific TCR breadth than placebo recipients (P = 0.0014). Vaccine and placebo recipients had similar non-spike TCR breadth, a finding consistent with the vaccine containing only spike. The authors noted that total T cell responses may have been underestimated by the TCR breadth and depth analyses.

The treatment or condition label corresponds to: some 20 received Ad26.COV2.S at low or high dose, single or two shots; several received placebo; per-sample allocation not given. For vaccine and placebo recipients, the sequenced repertoires came from samples collected on day 63 after the first injection. Cohort 1b enrolled 20 to 30 adults aged 18-55 years at a single site in Boston, USA, between 29 July and 7 August 2020. Ad26.COV2.S was a replication-incompetent adenovirus type 26 vector expressing a prefusion-stabilized SARS-CoV-2 spike protein from the original Wuhan strain. CDR1 is given as LNHNV and CDR2 as YYDKDF, both from the germline V gene (reference sequence). V is pared back by 4 bases and J by 0 bases, with 9 bases lying between the germline termini. The CDR3, from cysteine to phenylalanine, totals 14 residues. The kept DNA is CDR3 alone, 42 bases in frame from the first base. TCRbeta CDR3 regions were sequenced with the immunoSEQ Assay. After extraction, genomic DNA underwent amplification by bias-controlled multiplex PCR, followed by high-throughput sequencing. For the original study's pipeline: To quantify the absolute abundance of every unique TCRbeta CDR3 region, sequences were collapsed and filtered. T cell fraction was estimated by normalization of TCRbeta template counts to usable DNA, with usable DNA being measured through amplification of reference genes present in all nucleated cells. Repertoire TCRs were annotated as SARS-CoV-2-specific by exact matching of V gene, CDR3 amino acid sequence and J gene to a known reactive TCR set. The reference SARS-CoV-2 TCR set came from MIRA and was filtered for enrichment in COVID-19-positive ImmuneCODE repertoires, removing public or cross-reactive TCRs. Using the MIRA antigens, annotated TCRs were further analysed by specific ORF or by position within an ORF. Breadth was defined as the number of annotated unique rearrangements divided by the total number of unique productive rearrangements, and depth was defined as the summed frequency of the annotated unique rearrangements. Two-sided Wilcoxon rank-sum tests were used to compare TCR breadth between groups. Sourced from immuneACCESS, this table was stored by TCRdb with only in-frame sequences that have V and J called. A share of the clones is absent; for the studies checked, an unresolved V gene accounts for under half, and the remainder has no known explanation. Clone size and V and J calls were adopted from that table, with D and trimming inferred from the DNA. The sample yields 380,000 or so clones; 83% were counted once. The biggest ten clones account for around 7% of the sample.

The V gene is TRBV15 and the J gene is TRBJ2-5; too little of a D gene remains to name it. The receptor comes from a person between 18 and 60 years old who received the Ad26.COV2.S COVID-19 vaccine or a placebo. The sequences come from peripheral blood, collected in a trial of Ad26.COV2.S vaccine versus placebo. At the DNA level, the sequence is TGTGCCACCAGCACACCGACGTACCAAGAGACCCAGTACTTC. This is translated as CATSTPTYQETQYF.